This T cell receptor (beta chain) was sequenced for a study of T cell repertoires in cytomegalovirus infection. This clonotype was observed a few times. Its antigen is still unknown. Study findings and constraints: In two of eight donors, the top clonotype was HLA-C-restricted CMV-specific.

This CDR3 contains 16 residues. Germline V gene data show CDR1 as LNHDA and CDR2 as SQIVND (reference sequence). V dropped 6 bases and J dropped 0 bases, with 15 bases sitting between them. TCRdb redid the calling of the reads with MiXCR, one entry per CDR3 protein. The sample lists about 900,000 distinct CDR3 sequences, 31% occurring once. The chain couples TRBV19 to TRBJ1-5, with TRBD1 as a possible D gene (5 bases). The sample here was cultured CD8+ T cells from PBMCs, taken from culture after CMV antigen stimulation. This sequence was found in a human donor in good health (CMV status not recorded). Some clones in this sample may be carry-over from other donors' samples. CDR3 DNA sequence: TGTGCCAGTAGCCCAATCGTGGGGGATAGCAATCAGCCCCAGCATTTT. This codes for CASSPIVGDSNQPQHF.